The T cell receptor beta chain under discussion was sequenced for a study of T cell repertoires in cytomegalovirus infection. Study-wide points: It was HLA-C-restricted CMV-specific TCR beta clonotypes that dominated the response ex vivo.

TCRdb reprocessed the reads with MiXCR, giving one entry per CDR3 protein. Among 70,000 to 95,000 distinct CDR3 sequences listed, over 25% were seen once. After removal of 5 bases from V and 2 bases from J, the junction contained 5 bases not matched to a gene. This CDR3 spans 16 amino acids. This clonotype has a handful of counts. Its antigen is not identified. This TCR derives from a human donor in good health (CMV status not recorded). Some clones in this sample may be carry-over from other donors' samples. This specimen was CD8+ T cells from cultured PBMCs, taken from culture after CMV antigen stimulation. V and J are TRBV12-3 or TRBV12-4 and TRBJ2-7, with 14 bases fitting TRBD2. In nucleotides, the CDR3 is TGTGCCAGCAGTCCGGGACTAGCGGGGGAGACCTACGAGCAGTACTTC. Translation gives CASSPGLAGETYEQYF.